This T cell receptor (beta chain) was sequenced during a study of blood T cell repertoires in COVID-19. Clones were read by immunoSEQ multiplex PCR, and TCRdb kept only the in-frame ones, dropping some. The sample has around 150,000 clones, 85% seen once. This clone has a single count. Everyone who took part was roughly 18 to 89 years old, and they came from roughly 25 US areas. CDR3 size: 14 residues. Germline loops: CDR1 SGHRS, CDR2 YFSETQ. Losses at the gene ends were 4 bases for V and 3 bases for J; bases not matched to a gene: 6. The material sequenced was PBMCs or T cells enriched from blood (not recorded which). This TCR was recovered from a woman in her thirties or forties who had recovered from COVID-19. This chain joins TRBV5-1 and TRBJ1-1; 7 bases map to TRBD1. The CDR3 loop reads CASSPQTGHTEAFF. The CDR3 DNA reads TGCGCCAGCAGCCCCCAGACAGGGCACACTGAAGCTTTCTTT.